This is a list of T cell receptor beta chains from one sample in a study of OX40 agonist ivuxolimab in advanced cancers. Produced via immunoSEQ multiplex PCR; TCRdb's table is partial and in-frame only. Among approximately 30,000 clones listed, roughly 90% were seen once. Sequences were derived from CD4+ or CD8+ T cells sorted from blood, sampled in a trial of the OX40 agonist ivuxolimab. These TCRs come from an adult with an advanced solid tumor such as melanoma, head and neck, liver or kidney cancer. Each CDR3 is given with its conserved first and last residue. The D gene is left open where the match is weak. Where a row states a size, it is once, few, many or the class of an expanded clone; other rows omit it.

TGTGCCAGCAGTTTGGGCAGGGTGGGTAGCGGTTGGTCACCCCTCCACTTT,CASSLGRVGSGWSPLHF,-,TRBJ1-6,TRBV28,-
TGTGCCAGCAGCGCTACGAGGAATTCTGAAGCTTTCTTT,CASSATRNSEAFF,-,TRBJ1-1,TRBV9,few
TGTGCCAGCAGCTCTAGGAGGGGAACGGACTCAGAGAAGGGTCTCACAGATACGCAGTATTTT,CASSSRRGTDSEKGLTDTQYF,-,TRBJ2-3,TRBV13,-
TGTGCCAGCAGCTTGGTGGAAAGCACAGATACGCAGTATTTT,CASSLVESTDTQYF,-,TRBJ2-3,TRBV5-6,-
TGTGCCAGCATCCCCCGTAGGACAGGGCCAGATACGCAGTATTTT,CASIPRRTGPDTQYF,TRBD1,TRBJ2-3,TRBV6-1,-
TGTGCCAGCAGTTTATCGGGGGCGAACTACGAGCAGTACTTC,CASSLSGANYEQYF,-,TRBJ2-7,TRBV27,-
TGTGCCAGTATCCCGCTGGGGGGCGATGAAGCTTTCTTT,CASIPLGGDEAFF,-,TRBJ1-1,TRBV19,-
TGTGCCAGTAGTCACCGGGACCCCTTGTTCGTGTTCTCTGGAAACACCATATATTTT,CASSHRDPLFVFSGNTIYF,-,TRBJ1-3,TRBV19,-
TGTGCCAGCAGGTGGGGTCACACTGAAGCTTTCTTT,CASRWGHTEAFF,-,TRBJ1-1,TRBV28,-
TGTGCCAGCAGCCTCTCGACGTGGACAGAAAACACCGGGGAGCTGTTTTTT,CASSLSTWTENTGELFF,-,TRBJ2-2,TRBV2,-
TGTGCCACCCAGCAATTTTCTGAGACTGAAGCTTTCTTT,CATQQFSETEAFF,-,TRBJ1-1,TRBV2,-
TGTGCCAGCAACGAAGGACGGAGACCACAAGAGACCCAGTACTTC,CASNEGRRPQETQYF,-,TRBJ2-5,TRBV6-6,-
TGTGCCAGCAGTTTGAAGGAAGGCAGACGAAGGGAGACCCAGTACTTC,CASSLKEGRRRETQYF,-,TRBJ2-5,TRBV28,-
TGTGCCAGCTCCGGGACAGGGGGCTTGGGAGAGCAGTTCTTC,CASSGTGGLGEQFF,TRBD1,TRBJ2-1,TRBV9,-
TGTGCCAGCAGCCCCCCGGGGGATACGCAGTATTTT,CASSPPGDTQYF,-,TRBJ2-3,TRBV7-2,-
TGTGCCAGCACATTAAGGTGGGCGGGAACAGATACGCAGTATTTT,CASTLRWAGTDTQYF,-,TRBJ2-3,TRBV28,-
TGCGCCAGCAGCCTACAGGGGAACACTGAAGCTTTCTTT,CASSLQGNTEAFF,-,TRBJ1-1,TRBV5-1,-
TGTGCCAGTAGTCAGGTAGGGCGGTGGATCTTC,CASSQVGRWIF,-,TRBJ2-7,TRBV19,once
TGCGCCAGCAGCCAAGGGTCAGGGCTCTACGAGCAGTACTTC,CASSQGSGLYEQYF,-,TRBJ2-7,TRBV4-3,-
TGTGCCAGCAGTTTAATTACTGGTCATGAGCAGTTCTTC,CASSLITGHEQFF,-,TRBJ2-1,TRBV27,-
TGTGCCAGCAGGAACACCCGGAGGATCTACGAGCAGTACTTC,CASRNTRRIYEQYF,-,TRBJ2-7,TRBV27,-
TGTGCCAGCATCTACACCCGTCCCCGATATGGCGATGAGCAGTTCTTC,CASIYTRPRYGDEQFF,-,TRBJ2-1,TRBV2,-